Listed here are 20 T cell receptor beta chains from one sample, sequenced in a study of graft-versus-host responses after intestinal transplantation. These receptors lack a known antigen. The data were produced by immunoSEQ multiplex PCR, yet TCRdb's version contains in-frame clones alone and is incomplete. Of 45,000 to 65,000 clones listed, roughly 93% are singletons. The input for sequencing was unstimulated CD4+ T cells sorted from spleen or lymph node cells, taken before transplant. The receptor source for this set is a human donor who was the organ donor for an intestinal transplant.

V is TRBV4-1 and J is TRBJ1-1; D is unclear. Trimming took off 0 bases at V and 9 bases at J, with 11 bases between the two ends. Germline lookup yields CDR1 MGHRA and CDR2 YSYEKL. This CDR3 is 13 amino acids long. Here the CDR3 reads CASSQEAQRQAFF. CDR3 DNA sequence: TGCGCCAGCAGCCAAGAGGCTCAACGGCAAGCTTTCTTT.

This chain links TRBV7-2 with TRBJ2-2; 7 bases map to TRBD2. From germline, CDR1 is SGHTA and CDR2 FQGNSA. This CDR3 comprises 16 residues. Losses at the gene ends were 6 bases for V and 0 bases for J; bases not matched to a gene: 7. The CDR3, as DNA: TGTGCCAGCAGGCTTAAGGCGGGGGCGAACACCGGGGAGCTGTTTTTT. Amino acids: CASRLKAGANTGELFF.

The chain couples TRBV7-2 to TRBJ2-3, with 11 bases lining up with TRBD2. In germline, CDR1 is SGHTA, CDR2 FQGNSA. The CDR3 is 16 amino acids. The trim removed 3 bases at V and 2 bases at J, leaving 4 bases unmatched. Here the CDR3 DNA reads TGTGCCAGCAGCTTTCTAGCGGGGGGCTACACAGATACGCAGTATTTT. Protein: CASSFLAGGYTDTQYF.

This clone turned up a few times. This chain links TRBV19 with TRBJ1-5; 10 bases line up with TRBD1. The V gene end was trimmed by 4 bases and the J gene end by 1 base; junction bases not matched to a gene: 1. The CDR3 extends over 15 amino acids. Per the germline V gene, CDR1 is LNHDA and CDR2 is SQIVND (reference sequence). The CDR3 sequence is CASSTDRGSNQPQHF. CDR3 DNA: TGTGCCAGTAGTACGGACAGGGGGAGCAATCAGCCCCAGCATTTT.

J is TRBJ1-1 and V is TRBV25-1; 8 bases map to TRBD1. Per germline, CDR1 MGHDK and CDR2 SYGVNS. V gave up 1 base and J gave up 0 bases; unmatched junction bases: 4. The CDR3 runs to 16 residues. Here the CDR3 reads CASSESRGRLNTEAFF. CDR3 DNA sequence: TGTGCCAGCAGTGAATCCAGGGGGCGATTGAACACTGAAGCTTTCTTT.

The DNA for the CDR3 is TGTGCCAGCAGCGTCAGCGGATACAATGAGCAGTTCTTC. This sequence encodes CASSVSGYNEQFF. The chain recombines TRBV9 with TRBJ2-1; weak D call: TRBD2 (5 bases). Germline CDR1 and CDR2: SGDLS and YYNGEE. The CDR3 runs to 13 residues. Trimming cost V 2 bases and J 4 bases, with 7 bases left between them.

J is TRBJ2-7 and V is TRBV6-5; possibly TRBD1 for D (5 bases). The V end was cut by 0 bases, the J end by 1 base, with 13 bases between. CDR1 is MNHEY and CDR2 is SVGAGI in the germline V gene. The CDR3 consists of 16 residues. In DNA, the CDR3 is TGTGCCAGCAGTTACTCGGGTAGGCCAGGGTCCTACGAGCAGTACTTC. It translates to CASSYSGRPGSYEQYF.

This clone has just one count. CDR3 DNA sequence: TGCAGCGCACTGAGGGGGACTAGCACAGATACGCAGTATTTT. Residues: CSALRGTSTDTQYF. The chain couples TRBV29-1 to TRBJ2-3; D might be TRBD1 or TRBD2, each matching 6 bases. Trimming removed 7 bases at V and 0 bases at J, with 14 bases between. The CDR3 runs to 14 residues. CDR1 and CDR2 (germline): SQVTM, ANQGSEA.

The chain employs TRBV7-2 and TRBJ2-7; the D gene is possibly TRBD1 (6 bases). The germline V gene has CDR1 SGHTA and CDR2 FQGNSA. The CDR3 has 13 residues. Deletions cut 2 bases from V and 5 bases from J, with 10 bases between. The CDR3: CASSLRAGDEQYF. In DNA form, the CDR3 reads TGTGCCAGCAGCTTAAGGGCAGGGGACGAGCAGTACTTC.

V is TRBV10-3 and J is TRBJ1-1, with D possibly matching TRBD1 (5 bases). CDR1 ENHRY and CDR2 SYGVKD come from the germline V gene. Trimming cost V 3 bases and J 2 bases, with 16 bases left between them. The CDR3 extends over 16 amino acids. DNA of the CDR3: TGTGCCATCAGTGATTCGTGGGGGGGGAGAAACACTGAAGCTTTCTTT. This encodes CAISDSWGGRNTEAFF.

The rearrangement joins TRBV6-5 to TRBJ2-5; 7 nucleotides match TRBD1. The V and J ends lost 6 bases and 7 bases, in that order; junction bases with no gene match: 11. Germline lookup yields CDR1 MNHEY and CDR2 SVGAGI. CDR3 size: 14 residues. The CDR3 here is CASSRDSFSVTQYF. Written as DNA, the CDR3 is TGTGCCAGCAGCCGGGACAGTTTCAGCGTGACCCAGTACTTC.

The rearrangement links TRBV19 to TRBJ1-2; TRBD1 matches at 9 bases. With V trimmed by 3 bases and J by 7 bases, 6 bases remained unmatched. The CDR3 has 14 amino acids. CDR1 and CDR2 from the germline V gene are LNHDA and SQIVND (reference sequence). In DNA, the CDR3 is TGTGCCAGTAGTATTGGCGGACAGGGGTCTGGCTACACCTTC. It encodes CASSIGGQGSGYTF.

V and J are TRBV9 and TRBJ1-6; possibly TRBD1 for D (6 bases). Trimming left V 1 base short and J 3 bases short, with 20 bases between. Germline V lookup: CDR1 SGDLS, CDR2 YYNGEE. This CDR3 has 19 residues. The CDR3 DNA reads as TGTGCCAGCAGCGTAAAACAGGGTATCCCTTGGAACTATAATTCACCCCTCCACTTT. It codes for CASSVKQGIPWNYNSPLHF.

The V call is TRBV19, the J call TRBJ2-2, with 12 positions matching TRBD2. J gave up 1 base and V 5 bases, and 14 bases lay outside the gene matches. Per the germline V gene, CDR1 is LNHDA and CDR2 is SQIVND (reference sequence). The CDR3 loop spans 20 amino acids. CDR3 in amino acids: CASSPPRRTSGELNTGELFF. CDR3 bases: TGTGCCAGTAGTCCCCCCCGCCGGACTAGCGGGGAGTTGAACACCGGGGAGCTGTTTTTT.

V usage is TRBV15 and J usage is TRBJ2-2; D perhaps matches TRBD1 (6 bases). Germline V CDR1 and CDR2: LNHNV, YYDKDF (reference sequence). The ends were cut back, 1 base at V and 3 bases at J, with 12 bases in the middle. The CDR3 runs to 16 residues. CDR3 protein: CATSRGQVWDTGELFF. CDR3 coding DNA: TGTGCCACCAGCAGAGGACAGGTGTGGGACACCGGGGAGCTGTTTTTT.

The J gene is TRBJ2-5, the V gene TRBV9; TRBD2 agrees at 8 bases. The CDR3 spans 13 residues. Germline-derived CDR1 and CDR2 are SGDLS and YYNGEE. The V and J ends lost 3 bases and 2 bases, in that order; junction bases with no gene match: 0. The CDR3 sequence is CASSGLAQETQYF. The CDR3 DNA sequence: TGTGCCAGCAGCGGACTAGCGCAAGAGACCCAGTACTTC.

The CDR3: CAVRGTSGVYEQYF. The DNA for the CDR3 is TGTGCCGTACGAGGGACTAGCGGCGTCTACGAGCAGTACTTC. J is TRBJ2-7 and V is TRBV10-3; 11 nucleotides match TRBD2. The CDR3 contains 14 residues. The germline gives CDR1 ENHRY, CDR2 SYGVKD. The trim removed 11 bases at V and 3 bases at J, leaving 9 bases unmatched.

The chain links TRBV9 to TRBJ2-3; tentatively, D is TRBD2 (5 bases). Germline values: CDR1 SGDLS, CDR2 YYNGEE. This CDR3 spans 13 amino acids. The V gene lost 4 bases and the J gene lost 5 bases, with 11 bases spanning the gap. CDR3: CASSTGIGDTQYF. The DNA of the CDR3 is TGTGCCAGCAGCACCGGGATAGGAGATACGCAGTATTTT.

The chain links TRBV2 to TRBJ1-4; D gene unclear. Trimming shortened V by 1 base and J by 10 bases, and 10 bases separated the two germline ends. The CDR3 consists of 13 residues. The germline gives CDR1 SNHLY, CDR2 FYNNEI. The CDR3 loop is CASSEVGKGKLFF. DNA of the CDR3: TGTGCCAGCAGTGAAGTAGGGAAGGGAAAACTGTTTTTT.

The CDR3 reads CASTPHTEAFF. DNA of the CDR3: TGTGCCAGCACTCCGCACACTGAAGCTTTCTTT. V is TRBV6-1 and J is TRBJ1-1; D uncertain. Deletions cut 7 bases from V and 3 bases from J, with 6 bases between. The CDR3 loop spans 11 amino acids. Germline loops: CDR1 MNHNS, CDR2 SASEGT.